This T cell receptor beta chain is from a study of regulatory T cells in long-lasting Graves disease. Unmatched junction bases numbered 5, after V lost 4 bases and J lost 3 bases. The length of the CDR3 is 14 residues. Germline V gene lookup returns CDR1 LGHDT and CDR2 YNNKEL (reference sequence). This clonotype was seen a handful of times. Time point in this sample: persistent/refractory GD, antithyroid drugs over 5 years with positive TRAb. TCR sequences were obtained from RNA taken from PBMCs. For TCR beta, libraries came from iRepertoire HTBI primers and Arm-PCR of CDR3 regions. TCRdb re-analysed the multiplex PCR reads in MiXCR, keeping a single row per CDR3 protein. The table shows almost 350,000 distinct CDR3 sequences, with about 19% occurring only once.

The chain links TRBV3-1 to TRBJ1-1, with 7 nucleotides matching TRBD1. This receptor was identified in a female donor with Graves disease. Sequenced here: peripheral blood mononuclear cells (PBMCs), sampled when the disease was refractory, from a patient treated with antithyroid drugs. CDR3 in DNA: TGTGCCAGCAGCCTGTACAGGGGACACACTGAAGCTTTCTTT. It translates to CASSLYRGHTEAFF.